Below are 32 T cell receptor beta chains sequenced from a single sample in a study of T cell responses to AZD1222 COVID-19 vaccine (dated by TCRdb to the early 2020s). Receptor libraries were prepared by the immunoSEQ multiplex PCR assay. Held by TCRdb, this immuneACCESS table contains in-frame sequences only and omits some clones. Under half of the omission traces to an unresolved V gene where checked; the cause of the rest is unknown. The sample has 90,000 to 140,000 clones on record, 88% of them singletons. The ten largest clonotypes hold around a tenth of the sample. Taken with the paper, the label for time point translates to: baseline before first vaccination. The specimen comprised peripheral blood, sampled on day 0 of AZD1222 vaccination. The receptors were sampled from an adult in good health.

The rearrangement uses TRBV28 and TRBJ1-5, with D tentatively TRBD1 (5 bases). Trimming stripped 1 base from V and 1 base from J, with 14 bases between. Germline V gene sequence: CDR1 MDHEN, CDR2 SYDVKM. This CDR3 is 17 amino acids long. The DNA of the CDR3 is TGTGCCAGCAGTTTATTGGAATCCCGGGACAGCAATCAGCCCCAGCATTTT. Protein: CASSLLESRDSNQPQHF.

This chain joins TRBV27 and TRBJ1-4, with a weak D call TRBD1 (5 bases). In germline, CDR1 is MNHEY, CDR2 SMNVEV (reference sequence). Trimming stripped 6 bases from V and 11 bases from J, with 22 bases between. This CDR3 region has 15 residues. In nucleotides, the CDR3 is TGTGCCAGCAGACAACAGGCTTCCAATATAGGGAAACTGTTTTTT. This sequence encodes CASRQQASNIGKLFF. The full variable domain, its missing parts supplied by reference TRBV27 and TRBJ1-4, is EAQVTQNPRYLITVTGKKLTVTCSQNMNHEYMSWYRQDPGLGLRQIYYSMNVEVTDKGDVPEGYKVSRKEKRNFPLILESPSPNQTSLYFCASRQQASNIGKLFFGSGTQLSVL.

J is TRBJ2-7 and V is TRBV6-2 or TRBV6-3, with TRBD1 as a possible D gene (5 bases). The CDR3 consists of 16 residues. V lost 2 bases, J lost 7 bases, and 21 bases lay in between. From germline, CDR1 is MNHEY and CDR2 SVGEGT. In nucleotides, the CDR3 is TGTGCCAGCAGTTACACCCCAGGTTCCTGGCGACAGGAGCAGTACTTC. Translation gives CASSYTPGSWRQEQYF.

The chain joins TRBV28 to TRBJ1-2; 8 bases are a match to TRBD1. CDR1 and CDR2 from the germline V gene are MDHEN and SYDVKM. V was clipped by 6 bases and J by 3 bases; unmatched bases: 3. The CDR3 runs to 13 residues. The CDR3: CASRVDRDYGYTF. The DNA for the CDR3 is TGTGCCAGCAGAGTGGACAGGGACTATGGCTACACCTTC.

The chain recombines TRBV11-2 with TRBJ1-1; 9 bases are a match to TRBD1. V lost 5 bases to trimming and J lost 3 bases; unmatched junction nucleotides: 10. CDR1 and CDR2 from the germline V gene are SGHAT and FQNNGV. This CDR3 is built from 16 residues. The CDR3 protein is CASSPYGTGRYTEAFF. CDR3 in DNA: TGTGCCAGCAGCCCATACGGGACAGGGAGGTACACTGAAGCTTTCTTT.

The chain recombines TRBV30 with TRBJ2-7, with D unresolved. V lost 2 bases, J lost 6 bases, and 14 bases lay in between. Germline values: CDR1 GTSNPN, CDR2 SVGIG (reference sequence). The CDR3 covers 13 residues. CDR3 nucleotide sequence: TGTGCCTGGAGTTACCCCCTGAGGCGCGAGCAGTACTTC. Translated: CAWSYPLRREQYF.

The rearrangement links TRBV21-1 to TRBJ1-5; the table's D call of TRBD1 was not tested on the DNA. TRBV21-1 is noted as a pseudogene. The length of the CDR3 is 17 residues. Written as DNA, the CDR3 is TGTGCCAGCAGCAAAGCAGGGGCAGGATATAGCAATCAGCCCCAGCATTTT. Protein product: CASSKAGAGYSNQPQHF.

V and J are TRBV6-5 and TRBJ2-7; D could derive from TRBD1 or TRBD2 (7 bases each). Germline lookup yields CDR1 MNHEY and CDR2 SVGAGI. This CDR3 contains 12 residues. Trimming took 8 bases from V and 4 from J, leaving 12 bases between them. In nucleotides, the CDR3 is TGTGCCAGCTCCCAGGGGGGGTACGAGCAGTACTTC. Protein product: CASSQGGYEQYF.

CDR3 residues: CGLRANTGELFF. CDR3 coding DNA: TGTGGGTTGAGGGCGAACACCGGGGAGCTGTTTTTT. The rearrangement links TRBV7-9 to TRBJ2-2; the D gene is possibly TRBD2 (5 bases). This CDR3 spans 12 amino acids. From germline, CDR1 is SEHNR and CDR2 FQNEAQ (reference sequence).

This clone was detected once. The J gene is TRBJ2-3, the V gene TRBV11-2, with a possible D match to TRBD1 (6 bases). The CDR3 loop spans 14 amino acids. The ends were cut back, 0 bases at V and 4 bases at J, with 8 bases in the middle. Germline values: CDR1 SGHAT, CDR2 FQNNGV. This CDR3 reads CASSLDRGPDTQYF. As DNA, the CDR3 is TGTGCCAGCAGCTTAGACAGGGGTCCAGATACGCAGTATTTT.

This clone was detected only once. The chain recombines TRBV30 with TRBJ2-5; D unclear. From germline, CDR1 is GTSNPN and CDR2 SVGIG (reference sequence). The CDR3 is 15 amino acids. Trimming took off 1 base at V and 0 bases at J, with 12 bases between the two ends. CDR3 in DNA: TGTGCCTGGAGTGAAAGCGCGTCCTACCAAGAGACCCAGTACTTC. Its translation is CAWSESASYQETQYF.

The rearrangement uses TRBV5-5 and TRBJ1-2; D gene unclear. The CDR3 covers 14 residues. V gave up 4 bases and J gave up 0 bases, with 10 bases separating them. Germline V gene lookup returns CDR1 SGHKS and CDR2 YYEKEE (reference sequence). For the CDR3, the DNA is TGTGCCAGCAGCAGCATCACGTCTAACTATGGCTACACCTTC. This codes for CASSSITSNYGYTF.

This chain joins TRBV3-1 (or the pseudogene TRBV3-2) and TRBJ2-2, with TRBD2 matching over 12 bases. V shed 4 bases and J 7 bases; nucleotides not matched to a gene: 10. The V gene's germline CDR1 is LGHDT and CDR2 YNNKEL (reference sequence). This CDR3 has 17 amino acids. CDR3: CASSRPSGRGFLGELFF. The CDR3 DNA reads as TGTGCCAGCAGCCGACCTAGCGGGAGGGGGTTTCTCGGGGAGCTGTTTTTT.

The chain combines TRBV28 with TRBJ1-5, with D hard to call. The CDR3 contains 17 residues. V was pared by 4 bases and J by 0 bases, with 16 bases between. The germline V gene encodes CDR1 MDHEN and CDR2 SYDVKM. CDR3 sequence (DNA): TGTGCCAGCAGTTCTGGGTCATTCTTTTATAGCAATCAGCCCCAGCATTTT. Translating it yields CASSSGSFFYSNQPQHF.

V and J are TRBV18 and TRBJ1-4; no clear D. The CDR3 covers 13 residues. Germline V lookup: CDR1 KGHSH, CDR2 LQKENI. Trimming stripped 4 bases from V and 6 bases from J, with 9 bases between. The CDR3 sequence is CASSLQQDEKLFF. For the CDR3, the DNA is TGTGCCAGCTCACTTCAGCAGGATGAAAAACTGTTTTTT.

This CDR3 reads CASSFNRGAYEQYF. The CDR3 DNA reads as TGTGCCAGCAGTTTTAATCGAGGAGCCTACGAGCAGTACTTC. V and J are TRBV27 and TRBJ2-7; D remains unclear. CDR1 is MNHEY and CDR2 is SMNVEV in the germline V gene (reference sequence). The germline V and J ends were trimmed by 3 bases and 2 bases, with 11 bases remaining between them. The CDR3 totals 14 residues.

The rearrangement uses TRBV7-9 and TRBJ1-2; D is ambiguous. Looked up from germline, CDR1 is SEHNR and CDR2 is FQNEAQ (reference sequence). The CDR3 runs to 14 residues. With 5 bases removed from V and 12 bases from J, the gap between germline ends came to 22 bases. The CDR3 bases are TGTGCCAGCAGCCGCGGTACTAGATGGACGGAGAACACCTTC. Translated, it gives CASSRGTRWTENTF.

V gene TRBV7-3 combines with J gene TRBJ2-5, with 7 bases lining up with TRBD2. V lost 5 bases to trimming and J lost 1 base; unmatched junction nucleotides: 4. The CDR3 contains 14 residues. CDR1 is SGHTA, CDR2 FQGTGA, per germline. The DNA of the CDR3 is TGTGCCAGCAGCGCGGGAGCCTCCCAAGAGACCCAGTACTTC. Its translation: CASSAGASQETQYF.

V gene TRBV7-9 combines with J gene TRBJ2-7; D not certain. Trimming removed 6 bases from V and 0 bases from J, with 12 bases in between. This CDR3 spans 14 amino acids. Germline V lookup: CDR1 SEHNR, CDR2 FQNEAQ (reference sequence). As DNA, the CDR3 is TGTGCCAGCAGTCGGGTCCCTCTCTCCTACGAGCAGTACTTC. Translation: CASSRVPLSYEQYF.

This chain connects TRBV15 to TRBJ2-5, with 14 bases identical to TRBD2. J was trimmed by 5 bases and V by 5 bases; bases with no gene match: 7. The germline V gene has CDR1 LNHNV and CDR2 YYDKDF (reference sequence). The CDR3 covers 16 residues. CDR3 protein: CATSWRLAGGGETQYF. CDR3 sequence (DNA): TGTGCCACCAGCTGGAGACTAGCGGGAGGGGGTGAGACCCAGTACTTC.

A word on this clone: At the DNA level, this CDR3 is encoded by other sequences in the same sample as well. The chain joins TRBV7-2 to TRBJ1-1; D is uncertain. Germline assignment: CDR1 SGHTA and CDR2 FQGNSA. The ends were cut back, 2 bases at V and 1 base at J, with 8 bases in the middle. The CDR3 extends over 14 amino acids. The DNA for the CDR3 is TGTGCCAGCAGCTTATCGGGTTGGAACACTGAAGCTTTCTTT. It yields the protein CASSLSGWNTEAFF.

V and J are TRBV27 and TRBJ2-7; D might be TRBD2 (6 bases). Germline CDR1 and CDR2: MNHEY and SMNVEV (reference sequence). Trimming pared 3 bases from V and 0 bases from J, leaving 9 bases between. The CDR3 extends over 14 amino acids. The CDR3: CASSFSGYSYEQYF. The CDR3 nucleotides are TGTGCCAGCAGTTTCAGCGGGTACTCCTACGAGCAGTACTTC.

The chain employs TRBV9 and TRBJ2-1; a possible D gene is TRBD2 (6 bases). V was cut by 0 bases and J by 4 bases, with 17 bases left in between. The length of the CDR3 is 17 residues. Per germline, CDR1 SGDLS and CDR2 YYNGEE. CDR3 coding DNA: TGTGCCAGCAGCGTAGCACCCACTAGCCAACAGTACAATGAGCAGTTCTTC. This codes for CASSVAPTSQQYNEQFF.

This chain joins TRBV3-1 (or the pseudogene TRBV3-2) and TRBJ2-2; D perhaps matches TRBD2 (6 bases). The ends were cut back, 4 bases at V and 6 bases at J, with 18 bases in the middle. The CDR3 is 16 residues long. Per germline, CDR1 LGHDT and CDR2 YNNKEL (reference sequence). The CDR3 spells CASSRPTRRVAGELFF. CDR3 coding DNA: TGTGCCAGCAGCCGACCAACCAGGAGGGTTGCCGGGGAGCTGTTTTTT.

The chain joins TRBV28 to TRBJ2-1, with 7 bases fitting TRBD2. This CDR3 has 17 amino acids. Germline V gene sequence: CDR1 MDHEN, CDR2 SYDVKM. J gave up 2 bases and V 8 bases, and 15 bases lay outside the gene matches. CDR3 protein: CASEGGVRAGTYNEQFF. In DNA, the CDR3 is TGTGCCAGCGAGGGTGGGGTTCGAGCGGGAACCTACAATGAGCAGTTCTTC.

The chain is built from TRBV5-1 and TRBJ2-3; TRBD1 matches at 8 bases. The V gene's germline CDR1 is SGHRS and CDR2 YFSETQ. Losses at the gene ends were 4 bases for V and 2 bases for J; bases not matched to a gene: 6. This CDR3 has 15 residues. The CDR3 region has the DNA TGCGCCAGCAGCAGGACAGGGACCGACACAGATACGCAGTATTTT. Protein: CASSRTGTDTDTQYF.

This chain joins TRBV7-9 and TRBJ2-5; D ambiguous. The CDR3 spans 12 residues. Trimming took 5 bases from V and 5 from J, leaving 9 bases between them. Germline V CDR1 and CDR2: SEHNR, FQNEAQ (reference sequence). CDR3 sequence: CASSPNRETQYF. For the CDR3, the DNA is TGTGCCAGCAGCCCTAATCGGGAGACCCAGTACTTC.

The rearrangement uses TRBV5-4 and TRBJ2-2, with unresolved D. Germline CDR1 is SGHNT and CDR2 is YYREEE (reference sequence). Trimming pared 1 base from V and 6 bases from J, leaving 10 bases between. There are 14 residues in the CDR3. The CDR3 DNA reads as TGTGCCAGCAGCTTGCCAGTGGGTTCCGGGGAGCTGTTTTTT. Translating it yields CASSLPVGSGELFF.

This clone was seen just once. The V gene is TRBV2, the J gene TRBJ1-4; D uncertain. From germline, CDR1 is SNHLY and CDR2 FYNNEI. This CDR3 region has 13 residues. V dropped 7 bases and J dropped 3 bases, with 9 bases sitting between them. The CDR3 nucleotides read TGTGCCAGCATCGGGGATTCTAATGAAAAACTGTTTTTT. Encoded protein: CASIGDSNEKLFF. Filled out from reference TRBV2 and TRBJ1-4, the complete variable domain reads EPEVTQTPSHQVTQMGQEVILRCVPISNHLYFYWYRQILGQKVEFLVSFYNNEISEKSEIFDDQFSVERPDGSNFTLKIRSTKLEDSAMYFCASIGDSNEKLFFGSGTQLSVL.

This chain connects TRBV3-1 (or the pseudogene TRBV3-2) to TRBJ2-4; D remains unclear. This CDR3 region has 13 residues. The germline V gene encodes CDR1 LGHDT and CDR2 YNNKEL (reference sequence). The V end was cut by 1 base, the J end by 8 bases, with 9 bases between. This chain's CDR3 is CASSQGGHDIQYF. CDR3 DNA: TGTGCCAGCAGCCAAGGGGGTCACGACATTCAGTACTTC.

The rearrangement joins TRBV5-1 to TRBJ2-3; TRBD1 matches 10 bases. The V gene's germline CDR1 is SGHRS and CDR2 YFSETQ. The junction had 5 bases not matched to a gene; V was cut back by 4 bases and J by 0 bases. CDR3 size: 16 residues. CDR3 DNA: TGCGCCAGCAGCACGGACAGGGGGGGTAGCACAGATACGCAGTATTTT. Translation gives CASSTDRGGSTDTQYF.

The genes are TRBV5-1 and TRBJ2-7; 7 bases are a match to TRBD1. The CDR3 is 17 amino acids. Looked up from germline, CDR1 is SGHRS and CDR2 is YFSETQ. The junction had 11 bases not matched to a gene; V was cut back by 0 bases and J by 2 bases. Here the CDR3 DNA reads TGCGCCAGCAGCTTGGCCCCAACAGGGGCAGGGACCTACGAGCAGTACTTC. Translated: CASSLAPTGAGTYEQYF.